This T cell receptor (beta chain) was retrieved from a study of T cell changes during pregnancy in multiple sclerosis. Using immunoSEQ multiplex PCR, the repertoire was profiled, and TCRdb retains in-frame clones only, with some absent. The sample yields around 71,000 clones, more than 90% seen once. Germline values: CDR1 MNHEY, CDR2 SVGAGI. CDR3 length equals 15 residues. Deletions cut 2 bases from V and 3 bases from J, with 14 bases between. This clonotype was sampled from a female donor with multiple sclerosis, enrolled in a pregnancy study. The chain has TRBV6-5 and TRBJ2-7; D gene ambiguous. The sequencing here drew on peripheral blood, taken in the third trimester of pregnancy. DNA for the CDR3: TGTGCCAGCAGTTACCACACCGACTCGTACTACGAGCAGTACTTC. Translated: CASSYHTDSYYEQYF.